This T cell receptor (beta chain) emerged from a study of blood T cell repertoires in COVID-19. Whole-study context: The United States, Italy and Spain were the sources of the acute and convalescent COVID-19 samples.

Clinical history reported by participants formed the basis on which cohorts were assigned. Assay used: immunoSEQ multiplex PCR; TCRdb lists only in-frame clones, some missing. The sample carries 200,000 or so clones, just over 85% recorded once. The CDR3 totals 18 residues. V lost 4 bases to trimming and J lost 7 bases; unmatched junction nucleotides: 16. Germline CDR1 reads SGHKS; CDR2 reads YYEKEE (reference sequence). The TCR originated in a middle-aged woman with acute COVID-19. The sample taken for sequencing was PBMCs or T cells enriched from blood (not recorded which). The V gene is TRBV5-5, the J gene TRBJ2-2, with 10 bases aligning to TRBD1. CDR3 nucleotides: TGTGCCAGCAGCGGCGGTGACAGGGGGCCTAATTTGGACGGGGAGCTGTTTTTT. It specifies CASSGGDRGPNLDGELFF.